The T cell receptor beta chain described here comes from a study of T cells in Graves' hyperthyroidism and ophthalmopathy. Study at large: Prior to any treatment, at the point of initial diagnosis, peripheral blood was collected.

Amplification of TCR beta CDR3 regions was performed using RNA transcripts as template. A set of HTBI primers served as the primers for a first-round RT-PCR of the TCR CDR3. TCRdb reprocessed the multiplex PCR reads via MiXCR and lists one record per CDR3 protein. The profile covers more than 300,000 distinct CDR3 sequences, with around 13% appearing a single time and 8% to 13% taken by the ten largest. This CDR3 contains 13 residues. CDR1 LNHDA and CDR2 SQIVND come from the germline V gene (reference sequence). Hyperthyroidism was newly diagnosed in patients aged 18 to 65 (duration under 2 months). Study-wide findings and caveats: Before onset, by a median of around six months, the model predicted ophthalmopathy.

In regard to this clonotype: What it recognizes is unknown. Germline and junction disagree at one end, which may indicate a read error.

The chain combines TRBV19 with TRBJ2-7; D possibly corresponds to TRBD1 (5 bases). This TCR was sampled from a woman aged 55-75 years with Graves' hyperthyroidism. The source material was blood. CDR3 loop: CASMGLSSFEQYF. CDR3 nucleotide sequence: TGTGCCAGTATGGGGCTAAGCTCCTTCGAGCAGTACTTC.